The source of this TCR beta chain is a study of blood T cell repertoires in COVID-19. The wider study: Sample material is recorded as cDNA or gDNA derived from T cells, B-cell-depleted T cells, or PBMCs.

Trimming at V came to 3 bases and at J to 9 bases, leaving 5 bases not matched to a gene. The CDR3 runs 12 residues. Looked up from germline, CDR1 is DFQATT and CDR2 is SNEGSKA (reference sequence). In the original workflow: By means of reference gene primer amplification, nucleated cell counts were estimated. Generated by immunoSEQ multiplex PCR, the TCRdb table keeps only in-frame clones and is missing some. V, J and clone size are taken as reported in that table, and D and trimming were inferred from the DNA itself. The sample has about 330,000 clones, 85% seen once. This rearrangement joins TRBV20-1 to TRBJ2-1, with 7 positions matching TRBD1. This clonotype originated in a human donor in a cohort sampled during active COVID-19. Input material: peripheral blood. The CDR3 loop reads CSASKTGTEQFF. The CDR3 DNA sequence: TGCAGTGCTAGTAAGACAGGGACTGAGCAGTTCTTC.